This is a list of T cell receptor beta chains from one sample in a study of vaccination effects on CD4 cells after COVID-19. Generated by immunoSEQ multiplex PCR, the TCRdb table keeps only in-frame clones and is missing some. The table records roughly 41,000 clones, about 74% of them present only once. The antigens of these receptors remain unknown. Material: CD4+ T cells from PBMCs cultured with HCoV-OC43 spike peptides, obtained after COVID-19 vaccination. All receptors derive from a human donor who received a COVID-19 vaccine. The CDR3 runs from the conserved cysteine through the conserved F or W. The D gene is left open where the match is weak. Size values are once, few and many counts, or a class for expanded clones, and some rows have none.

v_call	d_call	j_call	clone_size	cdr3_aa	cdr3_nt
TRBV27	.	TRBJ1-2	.	CASSLKSNYGYTF	TGTGCCAGCAGTCTAAAGTCCAACTATGGCTACACCTTC
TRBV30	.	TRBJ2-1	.	CAWALGSPYNEQFF	TGTGCCTGGGCCCTCGGGAGCCCCTACAATGAGCAGTTCTTC
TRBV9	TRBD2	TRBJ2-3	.	CASSPAWGSGGTDTQYF	TGTGCCAGCAGCCCAGCCTGGGGTAGCGGGGGGACAGATACGCAGTATTTT
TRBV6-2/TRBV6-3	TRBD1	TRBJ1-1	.	CASSNSVSRDSYMNTEAFF	TGTGCCAGCAGTAACTCTGTGTCCCGGGACAGCTATATGAACACTGAAGCTTTCTTT
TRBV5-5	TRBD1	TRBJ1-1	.	CASCIGTELNTEAFF	TGTGCCAGCTGCATCGGGACAGAACTGAACACTGAAGCTTTCTTT
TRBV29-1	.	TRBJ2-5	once	CSVDGQYQETQYF	TGCAGCGTTGATGGACAGTACCAAGAGACCCAGTACTTC
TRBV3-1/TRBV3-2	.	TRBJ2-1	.	CASSQDHLARDNEQFF	TGTGCCAGCAGCCAAGATCACCTAGCGAGAGACAATGAGCAGTTCTTC
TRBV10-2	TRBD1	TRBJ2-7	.	CASRSGQGVSYEQYF	TGCGCCAGCAGGAGCGGACAGGGGGTCTCCTACGAGCAGTACTTC
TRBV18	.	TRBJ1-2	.	CASSPSREGNNYGYTF	TGTGCCAGCTCACCAAGTCGGGAGGGGAATAACTATGGCTACACCTTC
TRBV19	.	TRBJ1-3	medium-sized	CASSRSGTGNTIYF	TGTGCCAGTTCCCGGAGCGGCACTGGAAACACCATATATTTT
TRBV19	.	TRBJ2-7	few	CASTTRDSDGAYEQYF	TGTGCCAGTACCACCCGGGACTCCGATGGGGCATACGAGCAGTACTTC
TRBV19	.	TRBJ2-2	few	CASRENTGELFF	TGTGCCAGTAGGGAGAACACCGGGGAGCTGTTTTTT
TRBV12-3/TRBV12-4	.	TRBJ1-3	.	CASRESSGNTIYF	TGTGCCAGCAGAGAATCGTCTGGAAACACCATATATTTT
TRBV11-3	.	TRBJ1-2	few	CASSTSRGDGYTF	TGTGCCAGCAGCACCTCCCGGGGGGACGGCTACACCTTC
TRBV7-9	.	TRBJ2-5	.	CASSLGSRQQETQYF	TGTGCCAGCAGCCTAGGGTCGAGACAGCAAGAGACCCAGTACTTC
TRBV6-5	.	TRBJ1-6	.	CASSYQSKPYNSPLHF	TGTGCCAGCAGTTACCAATCCAAGCCGTATAATTCACCCCTCCACTTT
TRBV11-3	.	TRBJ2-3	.	CASSLDPQPTDTQYF	TGTGCCAGCAGCTTAGATCCCCAGCCCACAGATACGCAGTATTTT
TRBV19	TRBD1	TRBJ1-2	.	CASSNGQGRYGYTF	TGTGCCAGTAGTAATGGACAGGGACGATATGGCTACACCTTC
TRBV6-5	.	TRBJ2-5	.	CASSRGALGETQYF	TGTGCCAGCAGTCGCGGGGCTCTGGGAGAGACCCAGTACTTC
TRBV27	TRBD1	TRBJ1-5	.	CASSFSGQNNQPQHF	TGTGCCAGCAGTTTCTCGGGACAGAACAATCAGCCCCAGCATTTT
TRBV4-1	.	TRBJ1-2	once	CASSQDSTGGGGYTF	TGCGCCAGCAGCCAAGATTCTACCGGGGGGGGTGGCTACACCTTC
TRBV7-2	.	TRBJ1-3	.	CASSLVPVSGHGNTIYF	TGTGCCAGCAGCTTAGTGCCTGTTTCAGGGCATGGAAACACCATATATTTT
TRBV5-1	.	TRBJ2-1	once	CASSFAQGSREQFF	TGCGCCAGCAGCTTCGCCCAGGGTTCTCGTGAGCAGTTCTTC
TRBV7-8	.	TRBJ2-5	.	CASSLGAQETQYF	TGTGCCAGCAGCTTAGGAGCGCAAGAGACCCAGTACTTC
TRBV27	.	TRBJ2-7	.	CASNSLGTGAYEQYF	TGTGCCAGCAACTCTCTGGGGACGGGAGCCTACGAGCAGTACTTC
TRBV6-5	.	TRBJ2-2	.	CASVRDTQGTGELFF	TGTGCCAGCGTTCGGGACACCCAGGGCACCGGGGAGCTGTTTTTT
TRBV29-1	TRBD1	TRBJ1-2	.	CSVAGQANYGYTF	TGCAGCGTTGCTGGACAGGCTAACTATGGCTACACCTTC
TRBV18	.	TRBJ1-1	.	CASSAGRNTEAFF	TGTGCCAGCTCTGCGGGGCGGAACACTGAAGCTTTCTTT
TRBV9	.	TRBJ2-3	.	CASSVDSGRTDTQYF	TGTGCCAGCAGCGTTGATAGCGGACGCACAGATACGCAGTATTTT
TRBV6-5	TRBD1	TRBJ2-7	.	CASRPGQGTYEQYF	TGTGCCAGCAGACCGGGACAGGGTACCTACGAGCAGTACTTC
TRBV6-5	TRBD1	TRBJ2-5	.	CASSPRRQGAETQYF	TGTGCCAGCAGTCCCCGCAGACAGGGGGCGGAGACCCAGTACTTC
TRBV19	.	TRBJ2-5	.	CASSINAPPGTEDQETQYF	TGTGCCAGTAGTATAAATGCCCCCCCCGGGACGGAAGACCAAGAGACCCAGTACTTC
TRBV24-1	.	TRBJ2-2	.	CATSDTRTATGELFF	TGTGCCACCAGTGATACAAGGACAGCCACCGGGGAGCTGTTTTTT
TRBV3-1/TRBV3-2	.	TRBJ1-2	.	CASSIRRGRGNYGYTF	TGTGCCAGCAGCATTAGGAGGGGAAGGGGCAACTATGGCTACACCTTC
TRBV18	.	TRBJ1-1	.	CASSPDIQNTEAFF	TGTGCCAGCTCACCAGACATACAGAACACTGAAGCTTTCTTT
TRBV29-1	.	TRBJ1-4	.	CSVGQDGGKLFF	TGCAGCGTTGGGCAGGATGGGGGAAAACTGTTTTTT
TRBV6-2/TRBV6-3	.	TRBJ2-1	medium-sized	CASSYIPLLAWNEQFF	TGTGCCAGCAGTTACATCCCCCTACTAGCTTGGAATGAGCAGTTCTTC
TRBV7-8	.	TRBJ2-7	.	CASSLALGKSEQYF	TGTGCCAGCAGCTTAGCGCTGGGCAAATCCGAGCAGTACTTC
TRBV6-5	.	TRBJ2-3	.	CASSYGGISRQYF	TGTGCCAGCAGTTACGGGGGCATTAGTAGGCAGTATTTT
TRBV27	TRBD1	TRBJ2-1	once	CASRPSDRGNYNEQFF	TGTGCCAGCAGGCCAAGCGACAGGGGGAATTACAATGAGCAGTTCTTC
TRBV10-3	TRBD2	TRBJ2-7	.	CAISEKRGSTYEQYF	TGTGCCATCAGTGAGAAGCGGGGGAGTACCTACGAGCAGTACTTC
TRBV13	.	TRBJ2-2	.	CASSPQTAIYTGELFF	TGTGCCAGCAGCCCCCAGACAGCTATATACACCGGGGAGCTGTTTTTT
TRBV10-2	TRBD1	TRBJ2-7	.	CASSPGQAGGQYF	TGCGCCAGCAGCCCCGGACAAGCAGGGGGCCAGTACTTC
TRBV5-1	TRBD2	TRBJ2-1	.	CASSLMSAGGYNEQFF	TGCGCCAGCAGCTTGATGTCGGCGGGGGGCTACAATGAGCAGTTCTTC
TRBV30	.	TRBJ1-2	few	CALGGNGYTF	TGTGCCCTCGGGGGAAATGGCTACACCTTC